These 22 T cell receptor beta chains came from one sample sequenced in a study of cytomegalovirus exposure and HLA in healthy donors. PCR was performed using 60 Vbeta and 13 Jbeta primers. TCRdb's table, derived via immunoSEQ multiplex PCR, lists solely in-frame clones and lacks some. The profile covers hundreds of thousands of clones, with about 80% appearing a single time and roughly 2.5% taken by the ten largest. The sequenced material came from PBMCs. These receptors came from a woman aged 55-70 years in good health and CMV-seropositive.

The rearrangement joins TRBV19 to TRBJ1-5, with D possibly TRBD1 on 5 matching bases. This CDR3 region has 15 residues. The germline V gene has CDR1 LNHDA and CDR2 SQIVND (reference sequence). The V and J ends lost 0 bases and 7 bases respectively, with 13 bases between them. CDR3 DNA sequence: TGTGCCAGTAGTATAGATGGGGGGTATCGGCAGCCCCAGCATTTT. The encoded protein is CASSIDGGYRQPQHF.

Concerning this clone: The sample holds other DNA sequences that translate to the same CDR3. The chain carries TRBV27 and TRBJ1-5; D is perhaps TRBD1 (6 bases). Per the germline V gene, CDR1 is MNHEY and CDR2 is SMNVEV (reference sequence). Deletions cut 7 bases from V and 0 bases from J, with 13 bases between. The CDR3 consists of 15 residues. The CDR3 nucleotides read TGTGCCAGCACTCCTCTCAGGGGTAGCAATCAGCCCCAGCATTTT. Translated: CASTPLRGSNQPQHF.

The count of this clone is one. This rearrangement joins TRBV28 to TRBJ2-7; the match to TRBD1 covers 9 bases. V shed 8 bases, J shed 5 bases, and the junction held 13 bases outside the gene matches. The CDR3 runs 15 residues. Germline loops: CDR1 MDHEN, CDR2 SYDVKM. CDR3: CASGRRTGVLNEQYF. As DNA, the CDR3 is TGTGCCAGCGGACGAAGGACAGGGGTGTTGAACGAGCAGTACTTC. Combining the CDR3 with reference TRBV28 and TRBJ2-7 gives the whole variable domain DVKVTQSSRYLVKRTGEKVFLECVQDMDHENMFWYRQDPGLGLRLIYFSYDVKMKEKGDIPEGYSVSREKKERFSLILESASTNQTSMYLCASGRRTGVLNEQYFGPGTRLTVT.

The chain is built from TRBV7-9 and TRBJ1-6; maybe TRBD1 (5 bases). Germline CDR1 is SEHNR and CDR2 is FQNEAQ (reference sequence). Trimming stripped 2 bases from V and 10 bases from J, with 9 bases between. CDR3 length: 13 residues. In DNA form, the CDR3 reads TGTGCCAGCAGCTTACAGGGTGACTCACCCCTCCACTTT. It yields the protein CASSLQGDSPLHF.

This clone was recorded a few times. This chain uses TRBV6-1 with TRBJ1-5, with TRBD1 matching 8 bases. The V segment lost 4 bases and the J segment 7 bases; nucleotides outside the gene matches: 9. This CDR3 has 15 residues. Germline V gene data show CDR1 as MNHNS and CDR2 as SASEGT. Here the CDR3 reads CASSATGDGRQPQHF. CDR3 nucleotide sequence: TGTGCCAGCAGTGCGACAGGGGACGGTAGGCAGCCCCAGCATTTT.

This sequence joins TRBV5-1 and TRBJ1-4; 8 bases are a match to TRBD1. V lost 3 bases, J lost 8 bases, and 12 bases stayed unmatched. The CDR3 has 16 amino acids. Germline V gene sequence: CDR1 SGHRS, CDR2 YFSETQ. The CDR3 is CASSSEPQGAGEKLFF. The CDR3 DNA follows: TGCGCCAGCAGCTCAGAACCCCAGGGGGCTGGGGAAAAACTGTTTTTT. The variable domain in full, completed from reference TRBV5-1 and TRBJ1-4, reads KAGVTQTPRYLIKTRGQQVTLSCSPISGHRSVSWYQQTPGQGLQFLFEYFSETQRNKGNFPGRFSGRQFSNSRSEMNVSTLELGDSALYLCASSSEPQGAGEKLFFGSGTQLSVL.

The CDR3 DNA follows: TGCGCCAGCAGCCCGGACAGGGAGTACTATGGCTACACCTTC. Its translation is CASSPDREYYGYTF. The genes are TRBV5-1 and TRBJ1-2; 8 bases match TRBD1. The ends lost 4 bases at V and 3 bases at J; junction bases unmatched: 5. This CDR3 comprises 14 residues. Germline CDR1 and CDR2: SGHRS and YFSETQ. Full variable domain (remainder filled in from reference TRBV5-1 and TRBJ1-2): KAGVTQTPRYLIKTRGQQVTLSCSPISGHRSVSWYQQTPGQGLQFLFEYFSETQRNKGNFPGRFSGRQFSNSRSEMNVSTLELGDSALYLCASSPDREYYGYTFGSGTRLTVV.

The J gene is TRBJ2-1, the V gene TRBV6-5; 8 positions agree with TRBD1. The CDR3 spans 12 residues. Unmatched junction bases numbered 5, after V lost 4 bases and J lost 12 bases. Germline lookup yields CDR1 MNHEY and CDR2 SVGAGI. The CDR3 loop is CASSSPGTGQFF. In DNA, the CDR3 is TGTGCCAGCAGTTCTCCCGGGACAGGGCAGTTCTTC.

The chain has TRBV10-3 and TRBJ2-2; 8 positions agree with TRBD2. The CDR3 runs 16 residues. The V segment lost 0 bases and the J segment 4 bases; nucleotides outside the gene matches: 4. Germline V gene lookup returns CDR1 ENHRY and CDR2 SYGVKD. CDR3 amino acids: CAISESGGRRTGELFF. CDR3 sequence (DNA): TGTGCCATCAGTGAGTCTGGCGGGAGGCGCACCGGGGAGCTGTTTTTT.

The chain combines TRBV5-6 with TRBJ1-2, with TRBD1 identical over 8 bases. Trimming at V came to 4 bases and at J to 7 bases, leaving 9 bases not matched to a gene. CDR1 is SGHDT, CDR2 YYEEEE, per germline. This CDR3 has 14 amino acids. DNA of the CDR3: TGTGCCAGCAGCCACGGACAGGGTGCTATTGGCTACACCTTC. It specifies CASSHGQGAIGYTF.

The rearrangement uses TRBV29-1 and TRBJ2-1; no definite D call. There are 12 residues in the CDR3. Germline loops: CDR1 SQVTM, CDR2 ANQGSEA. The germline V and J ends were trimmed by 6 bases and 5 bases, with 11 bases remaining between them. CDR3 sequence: CSVATTNNEQFF. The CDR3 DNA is TGCAGCGTGGCCACTACCAACAATGAGCAGTTCTTC.

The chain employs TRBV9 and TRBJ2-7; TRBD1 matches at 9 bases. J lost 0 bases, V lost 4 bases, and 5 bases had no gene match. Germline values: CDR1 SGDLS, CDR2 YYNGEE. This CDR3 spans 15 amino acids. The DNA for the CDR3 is TGTGCCAGCAGCCCCAGGACAGGGGCCTCCTACGAGCAGTACTTC. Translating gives CASSPRTGASYEQYF. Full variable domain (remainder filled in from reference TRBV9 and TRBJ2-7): DSGVTQTPKHLITATGQRVTLRCSPRSGDLSVYWYQQSLDQGLQFLIQYYNGEERAKGNILERFSAQQFPDLHSELNLSSLELGDSALYFCASSPRTGASYEQYFGPGTRLTVT.

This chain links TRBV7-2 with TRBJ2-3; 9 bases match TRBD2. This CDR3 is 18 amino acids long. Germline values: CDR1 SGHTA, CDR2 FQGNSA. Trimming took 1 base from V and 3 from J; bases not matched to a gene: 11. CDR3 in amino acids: CASSLDPYLAGETDTQYF. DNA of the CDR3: TGTGCCAGCAGCTTAGATCCCTACTTAGCGGGGGAGACAGATACGCAGTATTTT.

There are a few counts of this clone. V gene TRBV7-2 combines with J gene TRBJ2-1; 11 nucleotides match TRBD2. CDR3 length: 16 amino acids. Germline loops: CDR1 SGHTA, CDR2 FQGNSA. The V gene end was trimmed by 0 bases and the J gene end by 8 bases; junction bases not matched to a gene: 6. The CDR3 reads CASSLASPSGGHEQFF. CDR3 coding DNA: TGTGCCAGCAGCTTAGCGTCACCTAGCGGGGGGCATGAGCAGTTCTTC.

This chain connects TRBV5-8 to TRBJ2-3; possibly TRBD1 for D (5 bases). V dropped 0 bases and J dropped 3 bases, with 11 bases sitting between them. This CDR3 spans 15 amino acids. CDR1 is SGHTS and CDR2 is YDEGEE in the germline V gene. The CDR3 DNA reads TGTGCCAGCAGCTTGGGTCTAGGGGTAACAGATACGCAGTATTTT. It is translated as CASSLGLGVTDTQYF.

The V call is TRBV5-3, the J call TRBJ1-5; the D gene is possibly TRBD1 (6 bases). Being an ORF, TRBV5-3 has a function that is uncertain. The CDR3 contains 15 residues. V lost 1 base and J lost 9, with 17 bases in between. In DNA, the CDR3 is TGTGCCAGAAGCTTGCACAGGGATGAATACCGGCCCCAGCATTTT. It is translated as CARSLHRDEYRPQHF.

CDR3 DNA sequence: TGTGCCAGCAGTTTACGGAACTATGGCTACACCTTC. Amino acid sequence: CASSLRNYGYTF. The V call is TRBV28, the J call TRBJ1-2; D is undetermined. The germline gives CDR1 MDHEN, CDR2 SYDVKM. CDR3 length: 12 residues. V lost 2 bases to trimming and J lost 2 bases, with 3 bases between them.

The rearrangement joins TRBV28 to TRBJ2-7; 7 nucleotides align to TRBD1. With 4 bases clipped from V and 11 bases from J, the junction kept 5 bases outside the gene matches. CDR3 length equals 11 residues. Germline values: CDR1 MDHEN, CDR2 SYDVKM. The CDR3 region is CASSSGTAKYF. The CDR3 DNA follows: TGTGCCAGCAGTTCCGGGACAGCGAAGTACTTC. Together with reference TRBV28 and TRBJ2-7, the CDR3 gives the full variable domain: DVKVTQSSRYLVKRTGEKVFLECVQDMDHENMFWYRQDPGLGLRLIYFSYDVKMKEKGDIPEGYSVSREKKERFSLILESASTNQTSMYLCASSSGTAKYFGPGTRLTVT.

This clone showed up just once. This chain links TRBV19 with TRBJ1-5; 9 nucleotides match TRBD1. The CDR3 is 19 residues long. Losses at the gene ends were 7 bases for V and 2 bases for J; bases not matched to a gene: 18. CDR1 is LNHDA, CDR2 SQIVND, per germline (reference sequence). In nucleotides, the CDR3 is TGTGCCAGTATCTTGGTGGAAACCGGGACAGGGTCTGGCAATCAGCCCCAGCATTTT. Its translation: CASILVETGTGSGNQPQHF.

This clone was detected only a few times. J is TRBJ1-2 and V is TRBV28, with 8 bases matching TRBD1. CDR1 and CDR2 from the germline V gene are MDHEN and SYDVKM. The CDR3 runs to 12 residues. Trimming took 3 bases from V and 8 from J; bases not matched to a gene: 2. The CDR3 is CASSFRDRGYTF. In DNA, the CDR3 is TGTGCCAGCAGTTTCCGGGACAGGGGCTACACCTTC.

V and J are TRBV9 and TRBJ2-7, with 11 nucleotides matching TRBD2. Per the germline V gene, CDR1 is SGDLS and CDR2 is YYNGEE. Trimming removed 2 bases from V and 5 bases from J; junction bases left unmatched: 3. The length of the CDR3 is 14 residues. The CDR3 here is CASSVTSGGNEQYF. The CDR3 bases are TGTGCCAGCAGCGTCACTAGCGGGGGAAACGAGCAGTACTTC.

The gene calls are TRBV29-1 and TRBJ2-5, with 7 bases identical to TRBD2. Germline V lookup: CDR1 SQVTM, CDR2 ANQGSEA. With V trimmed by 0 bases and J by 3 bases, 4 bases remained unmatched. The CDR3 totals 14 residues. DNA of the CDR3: TGCAGCGTTGAAGATCATGCGGGGGAAGAGACCCAGTACTTC. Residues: CSVEDHAGEETQYF.